This T cell receptor (beta chain) is drawn from a study of CD8+CD57+ T cells in acquired aplastic anemia. Study in general: Mean DNA quantity obtained from sorted CD4+ and CD8+ cells was about 3 ug. As sequenced from healthy donors, CD4+ cells averaged roughly 10 million reads.

Overall study results and limits: Patients and controls turned out to have twenty-nine CD8+ CDR3 sequences in common. Controls and patients did not differ significantly in CD8+ Simpson's diversity.

Concerning this clonotype itself: What it recognizes is unknown.

Genomic DNA constituted the template upon which TCR beta VDJ and CDR3 profiling was performed. MiXCR was run by TCRdb on the reads, yielding one entry per CDR3 protein. The sample gives about 170,000 distinct CDR3 sequences, 63% of which show up once; 45% to 55% is in the top ten. V was cut by 4 bases and J by 7 bases, with 21 bases left in between. The CDR3 extends over 15 amino acids. Germline assignment: CDR1 SGDLS and CDR2 YYNGEE. Sequencing used sorted CD4+, CD8+, or CD8+CD57+ T cells (not recorded which) from PBMCs. This rearrangement joins TRBV9 to TRBJ2-7, with a tentative D call TRBD1 (5 bases). This TCR was sampled from a human donor in good health. The CDR3 spells CASSSHQGPSIEQYF. The CDR3 DNA reads TGTGCCAGCAGCTCACACCAGGGCCCCTCGATAGAGCAGTACTTC.